This section outlines one TCR beta chain sequence together with its context. This entry belongs to a study of immune evolution from preneoplasia to lung adenocarcinoma. Germline lookup yields CDR1 MNHEY and CDR2 SVGAGI. CDR3 length: 15 residues. V was cut by 5 bases and J by 2 bases, with 16 bases left in between. TCRdb keeps only in-frame clones here, not all; method: immunoSEQ multiplex PCR. The data show about 7,900 clones, about three quarters seen once. V gene TRBV6-5 combines with J gene TRBJ2-7, with D tentatively TRBD1 (5 bases). The clonotype was recovered from a person aged 70 to 85 with lung adenocarcinoma. Source material: FFPE adjacent normal lung tissue. In nucleotides, the CDR3 is TGTGCCAGCAGTCCAAACCCGACAGCACCCTACGAGCAGTACTTC. Translating it yields CASSPNPTAPYEQYF.